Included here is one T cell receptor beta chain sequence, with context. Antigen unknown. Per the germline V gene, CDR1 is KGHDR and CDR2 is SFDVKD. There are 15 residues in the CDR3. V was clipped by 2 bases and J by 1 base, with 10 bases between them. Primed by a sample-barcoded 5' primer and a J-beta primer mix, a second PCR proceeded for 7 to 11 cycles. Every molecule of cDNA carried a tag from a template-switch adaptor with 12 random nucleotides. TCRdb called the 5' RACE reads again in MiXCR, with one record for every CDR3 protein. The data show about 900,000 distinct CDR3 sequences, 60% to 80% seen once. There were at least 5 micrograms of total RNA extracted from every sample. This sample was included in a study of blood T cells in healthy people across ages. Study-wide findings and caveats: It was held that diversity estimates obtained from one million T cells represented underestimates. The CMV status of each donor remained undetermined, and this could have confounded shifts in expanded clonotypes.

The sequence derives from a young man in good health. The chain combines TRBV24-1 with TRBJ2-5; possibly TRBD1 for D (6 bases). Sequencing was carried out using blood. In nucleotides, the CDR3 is TGTGCCACCAGTGATTACCGACAGGCCCAAGAGACCCAGTACTTC. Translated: CATSDYRQAQETQYF.